This TCR beta chain was recovered during a study of shared clonotypes between healthy human individuals (dated by TCRdb to 2018 to 2020). For the wider study: A couple of women and a few men aged 18 to 49 years were included in the cohort. Per donor, leukapheresis produced somewhere between about 0.9 and 10 billion PBMCs. For each donor, CD4 naive and CD4 memory were each run on three plates, CD8 naive on two plates, and CD8 memory on one plate. Different laboratories and diverse techniques were used to prepare libraries and sequence TCR repertoires, to increase sequencing depth and limit assay-specific biases. To estimate repertoire size and how much clonotype sharing occurs between individuals, the study deeply sequenced the blood TCR repertoires of a handful of healthy adults. Study-level results and caveats: The small number of donors limited the genetic and exposure-history diversity represented. Rarefaction of sorted-subset datasets indicated incomplete sequencing despite the large sequencing depth. Larger estimated clonotype richness was generally found for naive subsets than for memory subsets. Pairwise subsampling indicated that sequencing depth was expected to affect the degree of clonotype sharing among donors. Across a handful of donors, around 5% of naive CD4, roughly 3.5% of naive CD8, around 2.1% of memory CD4, and under 0.45% of memory CD8 clonotypes were shared. Sampling was restricted to blood, and TCR repertoires in tissues likely differ from the TCR repertoires found in blood. Compared with non-shared clonotypes, the clonotypes found in all four sorted-subset donors had higher generation probabilities.

CD8 naive samples consisted of CD45RO-negative cells that were positively selected for CCR7, yielding a CD45RA+CCR7+ population without TemRA cells. The donors were healthy, HIV-negative adults who had no recently reported acute infections or vaccinations. Every donor was a Caucasian adult residing in Nashville, Tennessee, USA. Blood was obtained by leukapheresis, after which PBMCs were separated by Ficoll-Histopaque density gradient centrifugation and cryopreserved in liquid nitrogen vapor phase. Purity and quantity of every magnetically sorted T cell population were checked by analytical flow cytometry. Genomic DNA was isolated from each sorted fraction and quantified by UV absorbance on a Nanodrop 2000c. Using the deep immunoSEQ assay, multiplex PCR amplified TCR CDR3 regions from genomic DNA. Extracted genomic DNA from each cell subset was spread evenly across all wells of several immunoSEQ 96-well plates, with each plate serving as a replicate. For sorted subsets, approximately 190 ng genomic DNA, equal to tens of thousands of T cell genomes, was loaded into each replicate PCR. The purified libraries were quantified using a Qubit 3.0 fluorometer, sized with a Bioanalyzer 2100, and then quantified again using the KAPA Library Quantification kit. A separate single-read 150-cycle Illumina NextSeq 550 flow cell was used to sequence each immunoSEQ 96-well plate. On the study's bioinformatics: The immunoSEQ output contained only junctional sequences without quality scores, so filtering could not match that applied to full-length reads. Sequences were annotated with PyIR, a Python wrapper for IgBLAST v1.9, using IMGT germline references to assign V/J genes and CDR3. Reads were filtered out if the reads had weak V/J assignments (E-value above 1e-6), no CDR3, stop codons, out-of-frame junctions, or ambiguous translated residues. V3J clonotypes were defined by identical inferred V gene, J gene, and CDR3 amino acid sequence. The percentage overlap between two repertoires was calculated by dividing the number of shared unique clonotypes by the size of the smaller repertoire. Repertoire richness was assessed with RTK rarefaction, the Chao1 estimator, and Recon v2.1 estimates of unobserved clonotypes. Generation probabilities for all TCRbeta clonotypes obtained by the gDNA method from four donors were computed using OLGA. What TCRdb holds here is the immuneACCESS table cut down to in-frame rearrangements. Part of the clones is not present; checked against another copy, under half of the missing clones reflect an unresolved V gene, and the others are unexplained. V, J and clone size are taken as reported in that table, and D and trimming were inferred from the DNA itself. For this sample the table gives some 2,100,000 clones, of which approximately 94% were detected only once. The ten largest clones capture 1.5% to 2% of the sample.

V is clipped by 3 bases and J by 7 bases, and the sequence between their germline boundaries is 10 bases long. Measured from the cysteine to the phenylalanine, the CDR3 is 13 residues long. Only the CDR3 DNA is retained, 39 bases long and in frame from the first base. CDR1 and CDR2 (MNHEY, SMNVEV) derive from the germline V gene (reference sequence). With respect to this clone: No cognate antigen has been identified for it. No base qualities exist here, and no much larger clone lies one base off it. Distinct nucleotide sequences in the sample also encode this CDR3.

The TCR sequence derives from a young man in good health. Some clones in this sample may be carry-over from other donors' samples. Input material: naive CD8+ T cells from PBMCs. This specimen's cell subset or site label, interpreted: CD45RA+CCR7+. The chain joins TRBV27 to TRBJ2-1, and possibly TRBD2, on 5 matching bases. The nucleotide sequence is TGTGCCAGCAGTTTCGGGCGAGGGAATGAGCAGTTCTTC. Its product reads: CASSFGRGNEQFF.